One and the same sample provided the 5 T cell receptor beta chains below, sequenced in a study of T cells in Graves' hyperthyroidism and ophthalmopathy. TCR beta CDR3 region amplification was performed from RNA transcripts. Primed by the HTBI set, a first-round RT-PCR was run on the TCR CDR3. TCRdb redid the calling of the multiplex PCR reads with MiXCR, one entry per CDR3 protein. This sample carries about 380,000 distinct CDR3 sequences, about 18% of them seen once, and the ten largest clones take around two fifths. The sample consisted of blood. Every receptor here comes from a man between 18 and 35 years old with Graves' ophthalmopathy.

V is TRBV7-2 and J is TRBJ1-2; D possibly corresponds to TRBD1 (5 bases). Trimming left V 1 base short and J 5 bases short, with 11 bases between. The CDR3 loop spans 14 amino acids. Germline V CDR1 and CDR2: SGHTA, FQGNSA. The CDR3 here is CASSLGGVGYGYTF. As DNA, the CDR3 is TGTGCCAGCAGCTTAGGAGGGGTTGGTTATGGCTACACCTTC.

This clonotype was seen at least ten times. The chain recombines TRBV5-1 with TRBJ1-1; D may be TRBD1 (5 bases). The CDR3 is made up of 15 amino acids. Germline V gene data show CDR1 as SGHRS and CDR2 as YFSETQ. The ends were cut back, 0 bases at V and 4 bases at J, with 13 bases in the middle. CDR3 amino acids: CASSLDGRAITEAFF. The DNA for the CDR3 is TGCGCCAGCAGCTTGGACGGCAGGGCAATCACTGAAGCTTTCTTT.

There are many counts of this clonotype. V gene TRBV3-1 combines with J gene TRBJ1-5; D is perhaps TRBD1 (5 bases). The CDR3 has 14 residues. V lost 1 base to trimming and J lost 10 bases, with 14 bases between them. The germline V gene encodes CDR1 LGHDT and CDR2 YNNKEL (reference sequence). The CDR3 sequence is CASSQADSGGPQHF. Written as DNA, the CDR3 is TGTGCCAGCAGCCAAGCTGACAGTGGGGGTCCCCAGCATTTT.

There are many counts of this clonotype. The chain recombines TRBV3-1 with TRBJ1-1; D call uncertain. Germline V gene lookup returns CDR1 LGHDT and CDR2 YNNKEL (reference sequence). The CDR3 is 14 residues long. Trimming stripped 3 bases from V and 5 bases from J, with 13 bases between. CDR3 nucleotides: TGTGCCAGCAGCCACCCAGTGGGTGTAACTGAAGCTTTCTTT. As protein: CASSHPVGVTEAFF. Full variable domain (remainder filled in from reference TRBV3-1 and TRBJ1-1): DTAVSQTPKYLVTQMGNDKSIKCEQNLGHDTMYWYKQDSKKFLKIMFSYNNKELIINETVPNRFSPKSPDKAHLNLHINSLELGDSAVYFCASSHPVGVTEAFFGQGTRLTVV.

The sample holds a few counts of this clonotype. This chain connects TRBV9 to TRBJ2-1; tentatively, D is TRBD1 or TRBD2 (6 bases each). Germline CDR1 reads SGDLS; CDR2 reads YYNGEE. The germline V and J ends were trimmed by 0 bases and 7 bases, with 14 bases remaining between them. The length of the CDR3 is 15 residues. The CDR3 loop is CASSVVEGVRNEQFF. Written as DNA, the CDR3 is TGTGCCAGCAGCGTAGTGGAGGGGGTGCGGAATGAGCAGTTCTTC.